Given below is one TCR beta chain in context. The sample is drawn from a study of blood T cell repertoires in COVID-19. Data came from immunoSEQ multiplex PCR; TCRdb stores just in-frame clones and leaves some out. The sample records about 200,000 clones, 82% being singletons. Germline CDR1 and CDR2: LGHDT and YNNKEL (reference sequence). This CDR3 has 15 residues. V shed 3 bases and J shed 3 bases, with 11 bases lying between them. Sequenced: peripheral blood. The clonotype comes from a woman aged 55 to 70 with COVID-19, enrolled during active disease. The V gene is TRBV3-1 (or the pseudogene TRBV3-2), the J gene TRBJ1-4, with D unresolved. Here the CDR3 reads CASSHLEAANEKLFF. CDR3 in DNA: TGTGCCAGCAGCCATTTAGAGGCAGCTAATGAAAAACTGTTTTTT.